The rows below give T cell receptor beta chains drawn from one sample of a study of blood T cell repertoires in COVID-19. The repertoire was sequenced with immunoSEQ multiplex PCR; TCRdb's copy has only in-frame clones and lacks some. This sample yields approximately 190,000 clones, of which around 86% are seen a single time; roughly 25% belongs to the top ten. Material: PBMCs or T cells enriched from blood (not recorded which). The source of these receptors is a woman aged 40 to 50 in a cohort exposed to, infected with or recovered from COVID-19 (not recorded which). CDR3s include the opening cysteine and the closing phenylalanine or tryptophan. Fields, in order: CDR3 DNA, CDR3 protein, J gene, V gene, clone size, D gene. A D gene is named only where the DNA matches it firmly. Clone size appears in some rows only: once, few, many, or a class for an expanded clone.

CDR3nt: TGTGCCAGCAGCTTAAGGAGTGGCGGAAGATACGAGCAGTACTTC
CDR3aa: CASSLRSGGRYEQYF
j_gene: TRBJ2-7
v_gene: TRBV11-2
abundance: .
d_gene: .

CDR3nt: TGTGCCAGTGGGGGGTTGAACACTGAAGCTTTCTTT
CDR3aa: CASGGLNTEAFF
j_gene: TRBJ1-1
v_gene: TRBV11-2
abundance: .
d_gene: .

CDR3nt: TGTGCCAGCAGCGCGACAGGAAAGGGTGATCAGCCCCAGCATTTT
CDR3aa: CASSATGKGDQPQHF
j_gene: TRBJ1-5
v_gene: TRBV5-4
abundance: .
d_gene: .

CDR3nt: TGTGCCAGCCGACCGGCAGGGAACACCGGGGAGCTGTTTTTT
CDR3aa: CASRPAGNTGELFF
j_gene: TRBJ2-2
v_gene: TRBV7-9
abundance: .
d_gene: .

CDR3nt: TGTGCCAGCAGTTACTTACGACAATTCCACGAGCAGTACTTC
CDR3aa: CASSYLRQFHEQYF
j_gene: TRBJ2-7
v_gene: TRBV6-2/TRBV6-3
abundance: .
d_gene: .

CDR3nt: TGCGCCAGCAAAGCGGCGGGTGAGAGCTCCTACGAGCAGTACTTC
CDR3aa: CASKAAGESSYEQYF
j_gene: TRBJ2-7
v_gene: TRBV10-2
abundance: .
d_gene: .

CDR3nt: TGCGCCAGCAGCCAAGTGCCGCGGCCGAGCACTGAAGCTTTCTTT
CDR3aa: CASSQVPRPSTEAFF
j_gene: TRBJ1-1
v_gene: TRBV4-1
abundance: .
d_gene: .

CDR3nt: TGTGCCAGCAGCCCTCCTGGGGGGCGGGGGATGTACGAGCAGTACTTC
CDR3aa: CASSPPGGRGMYEQYF
j_gene: TRBJ2-7
v_gene: TRBV6-2/TRBV6-3
abundance: .
d_gene: .

CDR3nt: TGTGCCAGCAGTTACGCCCTAGGCACAAACACCGGGGAGCTGTTTTTT
CDR3aa: CASSYALGTNTGELFF
j_gene: TRBJ2-2
v_gene: TRBV6-2/TRBV6-3
abundance: once
d_gene: .

CDR3nt: TGTGCCAGCAGCTTAGTCGGGACAGCTACCGGGGAGCTGTTTTTT
CDR3aa: CASSLVGTATGELFF
j_gene: TRBJ2-2
v_gene: TRBV7-2
abundance: .
d_gene: TRBD1

CDR3nt: TGTGCCAGCAGCTCCTACAGGATTTCGAACACCGGGGAGCTGTTTTTT
CDR3aa: CASSSYRISNTGELFF
j_gene: TRBJ2-2
v_gene: TRBV7-9
abundance: .
d_gene: .

CDR3nt: TGTGCCAGCAGTCAATACGGGGACAGGGACGAGCAGTACTTC
CDR3aa: CASSQYGDRDEQYF
j_gene: TRBJ2-7
v_gene: TRBV2
abundance: .
d_gene: TRBD1

CDR3nt: TGTGCCACCCGGAGAGATAGCAATCAGCCCCAGCATTTT
CDR3aa: CATRRDSNQPQHF
j_gene: TRBJ1-5
v_gene: TRBV10-3
abundance: .
d_gene: .

CDR3nt: TGTGCCAGCAGCTCACAGGGGAATGAGCAGTTCTTC
CDR3aa: CASSSQGNEQFF
j_gene: TRBJ2-1
v_gene: TRBV11-2
abundance: once
d_gene: TRBD1

CDR3nt: TGTGCCAGCAGCTGGGCCATCCGGGACAGGGTGAACACTGAAGCTTTCTTT
CDR3aa: CASSWAIRDRVNTEAFF
j_gene: TRBJ1-1
v_gene: TRBV5-8
abundance: few
d_gene: TRBD1

CDR3nt: TGCAGTGCTAGTGCGGGGGGCTTGAATGGCTACACCTTC
CDR3aa: CSASAGGLNGYTF
j_gene: TRBJ1-2
v_gene: TRBV20-1
abundance: .
d_gene: .

CDR3nt: TGTGCCAGCAGTAACAGGGAGGAGACCCAGTACTTC
CDR3aa: CASSNREETQYF
j_gene: TRBJ2-5
v_gene: TRBV7-9
abundance: .
d_gene: .

CDR3nt: TGTGCCAGCAGGGCTCAGGGCGGTACGAACACCGGGGAGCTGTTTTTT
CDR3aa: CASRAQGGTNTGELFF
j_gene: TRBJ2-2
v_gene: TRBV7-9
abundance: .
d_gene: .

CDR3nt: TGCGCCAGCAGCCCGGACAGTGTCGGCTCACCCCTCCACTTT
CDR3aa: CASSPDSVGSPLHF
j_gene: TRBJ1-6
v_gene: TRBV4-1
abundance: .
d_gene: .

CDR3nt: TGTGCCAGCAGCTTTGGCTCTAGCTCCTACGAGCAGTACTTC
CDR3aa: CASSFGSSSYEQYF
j_gene: TRBJ2-7
v_gene: TRBV5-5
abundance: few
d_gene: .

CDR3nt: TGTGCCAGCAGCCCACAGCAAGGAAACACCATATATTTT
CDR3aa: CASSPQQGNTIYF
j_gene: TRBJ1-3
v_gene: TRBV7-8
abundance: .
d_gene: .

CDR3nt: TGTGCCAGCAGCCCTGGAGGTAACATCTTCTATGGCTACACCTTC
CDR3aa: CASSPGGNIFYGYTF
j_gene: TRBJ1-2
v_gene: TRBV7-9
abundance: .
d_gene: .

CDR3nt: TGTGCCAGCAGCAAGGGACAGGGAGCTAACTATGGCTACACCTTC
CDR3aa: CASSKGQGANYGYTF
j_gene: TRBJ1-2
v_gene: TRBV7-2
abundance: few
d_gene: TRBD1

CDR3nt: TGTGCCAGCAGCTTTCTTCCGGGACAGGGGGCAGGTTGGGAGCTGTTTTTT
CDR3aa: CASSFLPGQGAGWELFF
j_gene: TRBJ2-2
v_gene: TRBV27
abundance: .
d_gene: TRBD1

CDR3nt: TGTGCCAGCAGCTTAGTCGGTGGTCGAAACTATGGCTACACCTTC
CDR3aa: CASSLVGGRNYGYTF
j_gene: TRBJ1-2
v_gene: TRBV11-2
abundance: few
d_gene: .

CDR3nt: TGTGCCAGCTCACCCTCCGACAGGGGAATAGTGGCTGAAGCTTTCTTT
CDR3aa: CASSPSDRGIVAEAFF
j_gene: TRBJ1-1
v_gene: TRBV18
abundance: .
d_gene: TRBD1

CDR3nt: TGTGCCAGCAGCTTAGGCTTACAGGGGAATGAAAAACTGTTTTTT
CDR3aa: CASSLGLQGNEKLFF
j_gene: TRBJ1-4
v_gene: TRBV11-2
abundance: .
d_gene: TRBD1

CDR3nt: TGCGCCAGCAGCAAAACCGGGACAACTAACTATGGCTACACCTTC
CDR3aa: CASSKTGTTNYGYTF
j_gene: TRBJ1-2
v_gene: TRBV5-1
abundance: .
d_gene: .

CDR3nt: TGCGCCAGCAGCATAACAGGGTTGAACACTGAAGCTTTCTTC
CDR3aa: CASSITGLNTEAFF
j_gene: TRBJ1-1
v_gene: TRBV5-1
abundance: .
d_gene: .

CDR3nt: TGTGCCAGCCGAACAGGGACTAGCGGTGCCTACGAGCAGTACTTC
CDR3aa: CASRTGTSGAYEQYF
j_gene: TRBJ2-7
v_gene: TRBV2
abundance: .
d_gene: TRBD2

CDR3nt: TGCACCGGGACGGGCGGGGGGGCCGTGGGAGATACGCAGTATTTT
CDR3aa: CTGTGGGAVGDTQYF
j_gene: TRBJ2-3
v_gene: TRBV29-1
abundance: .
d_gene: TRBD2

CDR3nt: TGTGCCAGCAGTCTGACTAGCGGGAGATGGGAGACCCAGTACTTC
CDR3aa: CASSLTSGRWETQYF
j_gene: TRBJ2-5
v_gene: TRBV27
abundance: few
d_gene: TRBD2

CDR3nt: TGTGCCAGCAGTAGGACAGGGGGAAGAGCCTACGAGCAGTACTTC
CDR3aa: CASSRTGGRAYEQYF
j_gene: TRBJ2-7
v_gene: TRBV3-1/TRBV3-2
abundance: .
d_gene: TRBD1

CDR3nt: TGTGCCAGCAGACCAGCGTCAACCGGGTATACGCAGTATTTT
CDR3aa: CASRPASTGYTQYF
j_gene: TRBJ2-3
v_gene: TRBV7-9
abundance: .
d_gene: .

CDR3nt: TGTGCCAGCAGTAGCAGCCGGGGAGAGGGCTACACCTTC
CDR3aa: CASSSSRGEGYTF
j_gene: TRBJ1-2
v_gene: TRBV6-5
abundance: .
d_gene: .

CDR3nt: TGTGCCAGCAGCCCTCCCCCTACCGGGGGGTCCACAGATACGCAGTATTTT
CDR3aa: CASSPPPTGGSTDTQYF
j_gene: TRBJ2-3
v_gene: TRBV13
abundance: .
d_gene: TRBD2

CDR3nt: TGTGCCAGCAGCACGGGACAGGGGGTTGGCTACACCTTC
CDR3aa: CASSTGQGVGYTF
j_gene: TRBJ1-2
v_gene: TRBV5-6
abundance: few
d_gene: TRBD1

CDR3nt: TGCGACAGGGAGGAAGAAGAGACCCAGTACTTC
CDR3aa: CDREEEETQYF
j_gene: TRBJ2-5
v_gene: TRBV20-1
abundance: .
d_gene: .

CDR3nt: TGTGCCAGCAGCTTAATCGACAGGGGTGAAAATTACCAAGAGACCCAGTACTTC
CDR3aa: CASSLIDRGENYQETQYF
j_gene: TRBJ2-5
v_gene: TRBV11-3
abundance: few
d_gene: TRBD1

CDR3nt: TGTGCCAGCAGTCCGCGGGCCCTTTCGAACACCGGGGAGCTGTTTTTT
CDR3aa: CASSPRALSNTGELFF
j_gene: TRBJ2-2
v_gene: TRBV6-2/TRBV6-3
abundance: .
d_gene: .

CDR3nt: TGCGCCAGCAGTGAGTATACGGGACAGGGCCACGAGCAGTACTTC
CDR3aa: CASSEYTGQGHEQYF
j_gene: TRBJ2-7
v_gene: TRBV10-1
abundance: .
d_gene: TRBD1

CDR3nt: TGTGCCAGTAGTGGCCTAGCGGGAGGCGGGGTGGGATACGAGCAGTACTTC
CDR3aa: CASSGLAGGGVGYEQYF
j_gene: TRBJ2-7
v_gene: TRBV19
abundance: few
d_gene: TRBD2

CDR3nt: TGTGCCAGCAGTCCACAGGGGAACACTGAAGCTTTCTTT
CDR3aa: CASSPQGNTEAFF
j_gene: TRBJ1-1
v_gene: TRBV25-1
abundance: .
d_gene: .

CDR3nt: TGTGCCACCAGTGAACGTAGCGGGAGGAGCACAGATACGCAGTATTTT
CDR3aa: CATSERSGRSTDTQYF
j_gene: TRBJ2-3
v_gene: TRBV24-1
abundance: .
d_gene: TRBD2